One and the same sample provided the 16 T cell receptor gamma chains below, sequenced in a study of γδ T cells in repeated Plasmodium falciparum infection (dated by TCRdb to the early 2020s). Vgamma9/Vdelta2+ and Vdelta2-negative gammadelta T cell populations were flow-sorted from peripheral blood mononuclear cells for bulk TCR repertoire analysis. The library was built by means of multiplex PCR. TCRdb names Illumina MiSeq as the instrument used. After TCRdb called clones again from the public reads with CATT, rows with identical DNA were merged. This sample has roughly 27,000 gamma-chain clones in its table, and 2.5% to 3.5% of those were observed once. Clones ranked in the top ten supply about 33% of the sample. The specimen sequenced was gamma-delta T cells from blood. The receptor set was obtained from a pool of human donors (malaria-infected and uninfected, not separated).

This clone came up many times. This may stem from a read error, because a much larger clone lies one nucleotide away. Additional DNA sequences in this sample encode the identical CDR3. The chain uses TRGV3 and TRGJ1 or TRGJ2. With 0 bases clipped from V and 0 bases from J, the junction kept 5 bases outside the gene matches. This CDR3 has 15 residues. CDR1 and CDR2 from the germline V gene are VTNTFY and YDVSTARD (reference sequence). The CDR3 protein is CATWDRLWNYYKKLF. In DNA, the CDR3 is TGTGCCACCTGGGACAGGCTCTGGAATTATTATAAGAAACTCTTT.

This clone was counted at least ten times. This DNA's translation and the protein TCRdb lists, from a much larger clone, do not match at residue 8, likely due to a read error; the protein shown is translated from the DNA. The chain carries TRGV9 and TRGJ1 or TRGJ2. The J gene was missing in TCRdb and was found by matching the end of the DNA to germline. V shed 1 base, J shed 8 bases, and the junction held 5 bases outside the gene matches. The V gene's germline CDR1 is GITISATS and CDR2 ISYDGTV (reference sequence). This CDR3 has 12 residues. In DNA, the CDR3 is TGTGCCTTGTGGGAGGTCTCTCATAAGAAACTCTTT. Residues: CALWEVSHKKLF.

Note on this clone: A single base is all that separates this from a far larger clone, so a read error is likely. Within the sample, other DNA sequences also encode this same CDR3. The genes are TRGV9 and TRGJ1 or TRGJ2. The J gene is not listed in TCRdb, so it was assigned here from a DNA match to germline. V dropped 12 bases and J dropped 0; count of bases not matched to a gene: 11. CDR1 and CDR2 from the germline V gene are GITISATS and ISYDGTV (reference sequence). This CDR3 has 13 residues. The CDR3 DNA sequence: TGTGCCCTTGCTGGGCTGAATTATTATAAGAAACTCTTT. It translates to CALAGLNYYKKLF.

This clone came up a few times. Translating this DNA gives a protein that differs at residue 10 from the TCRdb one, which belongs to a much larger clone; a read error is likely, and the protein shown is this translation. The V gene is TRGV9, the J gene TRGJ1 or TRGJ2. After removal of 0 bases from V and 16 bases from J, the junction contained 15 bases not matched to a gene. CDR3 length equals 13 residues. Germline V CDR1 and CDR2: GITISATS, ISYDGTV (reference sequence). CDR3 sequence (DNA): TGTGCCTTGTGGGAGGTGCAAAAGTATATGAAGCTCTTT. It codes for CALWEVQKYMKLF.

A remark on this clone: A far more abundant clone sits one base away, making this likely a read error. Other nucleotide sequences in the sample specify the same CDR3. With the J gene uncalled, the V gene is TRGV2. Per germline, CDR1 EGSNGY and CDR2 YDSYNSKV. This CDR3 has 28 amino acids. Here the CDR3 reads CATWDDRNSLAVEQHLLSQVSIGRIQHF. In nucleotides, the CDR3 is TGTGCCACCTGGGACGACCGAAACTCTTTAGCAGTGGAACAACACTTGTTGTCACAGGTAAGTATCGGAAGAATACAACATTTC.

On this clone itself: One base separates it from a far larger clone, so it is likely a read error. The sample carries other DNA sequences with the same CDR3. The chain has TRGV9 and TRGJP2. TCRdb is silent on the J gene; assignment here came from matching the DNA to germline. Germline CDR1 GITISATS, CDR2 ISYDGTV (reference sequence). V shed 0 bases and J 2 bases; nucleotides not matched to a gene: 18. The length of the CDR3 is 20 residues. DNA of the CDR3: TGTGCCTTGTGGGAGGTGCGGGGGAGTTACATAGGGAGTAGTGATTGGATCAAGACGTTT. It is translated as CALWEVRGSYIGSSDWIKTF.

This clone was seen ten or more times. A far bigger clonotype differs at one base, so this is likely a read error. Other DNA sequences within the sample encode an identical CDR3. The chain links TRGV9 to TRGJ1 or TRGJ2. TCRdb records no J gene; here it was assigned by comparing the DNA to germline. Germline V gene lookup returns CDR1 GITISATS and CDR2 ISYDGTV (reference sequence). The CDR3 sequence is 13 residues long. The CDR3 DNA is TGTGCCCTGTGGGAGGTGATGGGAAGGGAGAAACTCTTT. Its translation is CALWEVMGREKLF.

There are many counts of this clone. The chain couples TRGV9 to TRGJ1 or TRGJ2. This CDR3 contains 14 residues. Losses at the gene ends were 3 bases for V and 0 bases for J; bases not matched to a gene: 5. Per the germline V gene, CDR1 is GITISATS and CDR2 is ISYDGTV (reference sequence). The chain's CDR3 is CALWERRNYYKKLF. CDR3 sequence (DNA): TGTGCCTTGTGGGAGAGGAGGAATTATTATAAGAAACTCTTT.

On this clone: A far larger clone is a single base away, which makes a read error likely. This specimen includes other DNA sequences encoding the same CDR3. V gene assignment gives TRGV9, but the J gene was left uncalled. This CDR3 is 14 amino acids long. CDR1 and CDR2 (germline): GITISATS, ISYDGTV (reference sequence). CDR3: CALWEPRNYYKKLF. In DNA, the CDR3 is TGTGCCTTGTGGGAGCCGCGAAATTATTATAAAAAACTCTTT.

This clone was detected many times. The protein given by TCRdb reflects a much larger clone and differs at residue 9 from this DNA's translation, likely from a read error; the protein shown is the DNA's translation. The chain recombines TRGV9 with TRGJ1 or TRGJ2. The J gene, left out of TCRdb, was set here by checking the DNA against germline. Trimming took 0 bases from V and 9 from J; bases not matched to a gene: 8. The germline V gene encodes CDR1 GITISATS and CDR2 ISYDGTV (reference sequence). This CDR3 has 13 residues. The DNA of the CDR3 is TGTGCCTTGTGGGAGGTGGTGAATCGTAAGAAACTCTTT. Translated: CALWEVVNRKKLF.

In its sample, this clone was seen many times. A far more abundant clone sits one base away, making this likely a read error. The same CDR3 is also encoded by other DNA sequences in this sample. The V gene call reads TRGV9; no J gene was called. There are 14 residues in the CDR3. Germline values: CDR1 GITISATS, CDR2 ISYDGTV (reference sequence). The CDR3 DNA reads TGTGCCTTGTGGGAGACCCAGGATTATTATAAGAAGCTCTTT. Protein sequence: CALWETQDYYKKLF.

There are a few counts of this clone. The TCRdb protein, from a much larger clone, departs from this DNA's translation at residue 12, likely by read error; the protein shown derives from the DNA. Here the CDR3 DNA reads TGTGCCTTGTGGGAGGTGGTTCTAGATTATAAGGAACTCTTT. Its protein product is CALWEVVLDYKELF. The V gene call is TRGV9, and the J gene call is absent. Germline CDR1 GITISATS, CDR2 ISYDGTV (reference sequence). This CDR3 contains 14 residues.

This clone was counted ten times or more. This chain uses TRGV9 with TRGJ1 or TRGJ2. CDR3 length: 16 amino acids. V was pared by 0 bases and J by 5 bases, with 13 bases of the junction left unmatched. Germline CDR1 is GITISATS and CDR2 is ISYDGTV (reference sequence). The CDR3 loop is CALWEVHGFGHYKKLF. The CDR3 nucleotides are TGTGCCTTGTGGGAGGTGCATGGTTTTGGCCATTATAAGAAACTCTTT.

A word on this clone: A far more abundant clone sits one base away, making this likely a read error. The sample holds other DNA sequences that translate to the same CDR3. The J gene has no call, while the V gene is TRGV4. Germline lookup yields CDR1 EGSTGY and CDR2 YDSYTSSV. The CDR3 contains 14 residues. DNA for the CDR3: TGTGCCACCTGGGATGGCCGTCGCGATTATAAGAAACTCTTC. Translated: CATWDGRRDYKKLF.

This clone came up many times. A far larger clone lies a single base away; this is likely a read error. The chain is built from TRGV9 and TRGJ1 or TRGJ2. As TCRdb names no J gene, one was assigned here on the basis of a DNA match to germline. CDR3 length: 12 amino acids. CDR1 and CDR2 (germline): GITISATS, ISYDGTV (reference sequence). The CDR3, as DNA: TGTGCCCTGTGGGGCTTTTATTATAAGAAACTCTTT. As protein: CALWGFYYKKLF.

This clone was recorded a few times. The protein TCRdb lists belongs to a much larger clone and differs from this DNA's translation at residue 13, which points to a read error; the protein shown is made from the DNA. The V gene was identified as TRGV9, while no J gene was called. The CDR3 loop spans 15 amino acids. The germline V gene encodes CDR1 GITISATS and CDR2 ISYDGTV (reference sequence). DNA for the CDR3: TGTGCCTTGTGGGAGGTAACCCCATTGAGATATAAGGAACTCTTT. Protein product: CALWEVTPLRYKELF.